These 12 T cell receptor beta chains were all obtained from the same sample, sequenced in a study of beta chain features in type 1 diabetes. The study's findings and limits: TCRB CDR3s from Type 1 diabetes patients were moderately but significantly shorter in all four CD4+ subsets.

Their cognate antigens are unknown. Every bit of the isolated RNA underwent reverse transcription, so sequencing read expressed TCRB transcripts. The data were produced by immunoSEQ multiplex PCR, yet TCRdb's version contains in-frame clones alone and is incomplete. Of about 150,000 clones listed, approximately 13% were seen once; the top ten hold under 1.5%. Material for sequencing was central memory CD4+ T cells from blood. The origin of the receptors is a man between 18 and 35 years old with type 1 diabetes.

The rearrangement uses TRBV7-9 and TRBJ2-6; no clear D gene. V was cut by 5 bases and J by 0 bases, with 8 bases left in between. Germline lookup yields CDR1 SEHNR and CDR2 FQNEAQ (reference sequence). This CDR3 region has 15 residues. The CDR3 region is CASSPYSSGANVLTF. In nucleotides, the CDR3 is TGTGCCAGCAGCCCGTACAGCTCTGGGGCCAACGTCCTGACTTTC.

This chain connects TRBV5-1 to TRBJ1-2; D not resolved. Germline V gene data show CDR1 as SGHRS and CDR2 as YFSETQ. The CDR3 contains 13 residues. V dropped 0 bases and J dropped 5 bases, with 8 bases sitting between them. CDR3 region: CASSLGAPYGYTF. In DNA form, the CDR3 reads TGCGCCAGCAGCTTGGGGGCCCCTTATGGCTACACCTTC.

A few counts support this clone. The V call is TRBV11-2, the J call TRBJ1-1; unclear D gene. The CDR3 is 13 residues long. Trimming shortened V by 5 bases and J by 0 bases, and 7 bases separated the two germline ends. Germline lookup yields CDR1 SGHAT and CDR2 FQNNGV. CDR3 loop: CASSPSMNTEAFF. As DNA, the CDR3 is TGTGCCAGCAGCCCGTCGATGAACACTGAAGCTTTCTTT. Drawing the rest from reference TRBV11-2 and TRBJ1-1, the complete variable domain is EAGVAQSPRYKIIEKRQSVAFWCNPISGHATLYWYQQILGQGPKLLIQFQNNGVVDDSQLPKDRFSAERLKGVDSTLKIQPAKLEDSAVYLCASSPSMNTEAFFGQGTRLTVV.

At least ten counts were recorded for this clone. The J gene is TRBJ1-3, the V gene TRBV10-3; D remains ambiguous. CDR1 is ENHRY and CDR2 is SYGVKD in the germline V gene. This CDR3 contains 12 residues. Trimming removed 10 bases at V and 4 bases at J, with 11 bases between. The CDR3 protein is CASEGSGNTIYF. The DNA for the CDR3 is TGTGCCAGCGAGGGTTCGGGAAACACCATATATTTT.

As to this clone: Other DNA sequences from this sample encode an identical CDR3 as well. The chain uses TRBV7-9 and TRBJ2-3; D uncertain. Per the germline V gene, CDR1 is SEHNR and CDR2 is FQNEAQ (reference sequence). Trimming took off 4 bases at V and 3 bases at J, with 5 bases between the two ends. This CDR3 spans 12 amino acids. Here the CDR3 reads CASSSVTDTQYF. The CDR3 nucleotides read TGTGCCAGCAGCTCCGTAACAGATACGCAGTATTTT. Using reference TRBV7-9 and TRBJ2-3 for the parts outside the CDR3, the full variable domain is DTGVSQNPRHKITKRGQNVTFRCDPISEHNRLYWYRQTLGQGPEFLTYFQNEAQLEKSRLLSDRFSAERPKGSFSTLEIQRTEQGDSAMYLCASSSVTDTQYFGPGTRLTVL.

This clone was counted between two and nine times. The chain couples TRBV2 to TRBJ2-5, with D possibly being TRBD1 (6 bases). CDR1 and CDR2 from the germline V gene are SNHLY and FYNNEI. Trimming removed 10 bases from V and 0 bases from J, with 15 bases in between. The CDR3 runs to 14 residues. The CDR3 loop reads CAIPDRRNQETQYF. The CDR3 DNA follows: TGTGCCATACCGGACAGAAGGAACCAAGAGACCCAGTACTTC.

This clone was seen more than once but under ten times. The V gene is TRBV2, the J gene TRBJ2-7; no firm D call. Germline assignment: CDR1 SNHLY and CDR2 FYNNEI. The CDR3 totals 15 residues. Trimming took off 6 bases at V and 2 bases at J, with 17 bases between the two ends. Here the CDR3 DNA reads TGTGCCAGCAGCCCAGGCGCAGGTCGGGCCTACGAGCAGTACTTC. Its protein product is CASSPGAGRAYEQYF.

At least ten counts were recorded for this clone. The chain recombines TRBV30 with TRBJ2-1; D is perhaps TRBD1 or TRBD2 (7 bases each). V lost 3 bases to trimming and J lost 8 bases, with 17 bases between them. Germline V CDR1 and CDR2: GTSNPN, SVGIG (reference sequence). The CDR3 covers 14 residues. The DNA for the CDR3 is TGTGCCTGGAGCCGCGGACTAGGGGGCGATGAGCAGTTCTTC. Residues: CAWSRGLGGDEQFF.

This clone was seen only a few times. The chain uses TRBV11-2 and TRBJ2-3; D gene uncertain. V lost 1 base and J lost 1, with 9 bases in between. Germline V gene data show CDR1 as SGHAT and CDR2 as FQNNGV. CDR3 length: 15 residues. The CDR3 here is CASSLVTTGTDTQYF. The CDR3 DNA is TGTGCCAGCAGCTTAGTAACAACAGGCACAGATACGCAGTATTTT.

In its sample, this clone was seen a few times. This chain uses TRBV4-2 with TRBJ2-2, with D unresolved. This CDR3 is built from 16 residues. CDR1 and CDR2 (germline): LGHNA, YNFKEQ. V shed 4 bases and J shed 2 bases, with 14 bases lying between them. CDR3 bases: TGTGCCAGCAGCCTCATGACTGGGTCTAACACCGGGGAGCTGTTTTTT. Translating gives CASSLMTGSNTGELFF.

This clone was counted a few times. The chain joins TRBV12-5 to TRBJ2-3; 11 positions match TRBD2. The V and J ends lost 4 bases and 4 bases, in that order; junction bases with no gene match: 4. The CDR3 is 15 amino acids. CDR1 LGHNT and CDR2 FRNRAP come from the germline V gene. The CDR3 DNA reads TGTGCTAGTGGTTCCTCGGGACTAGCGGCAGATACGCAGTATTTT. Amino acids: CASGSSGLAADTQYF.

This clone appeared a few times. J is TRBJ1-2 and V is TRBV5-4; 10 bases are shared with TRBD1. Germline assignment: CDR1 SGHNT and CDR2 YYREEE (reference sequence). The CDR3 is 15 residues long. V lost 3 bases to trimming and J lost 4 bases; unmatched junction nucleotides: 6. DNA for the CDR3: TGTGCCAGCAGCTCGGGGACAGGGGCTATCTATGGCTACACCTTC. It encodes CASSSGTGAIYGYTF.